This entry features one TCR beta chain sequence. There is no known antigen for this receptor. The record has no base qualities; no much larger clone is one base away. TCRbeta CDR3 regions were amplified from genomic DNA using the immunoSEQ Assay, a bias-controlled multiplex PCR. In the paper's pipeline: The number of nucleated cells in each sample was estimated from the amplification of reference gene primers within the assay. To quantify the absolute abundance of each unique TCRbeta CDR3 rearrangement, sequence reads were collapsed and filtered. For each sample, productive Simpson clonality was calculated as the square root of Simpson's diversity index over productive rearrangements. Drawn from immuneACCESS, this table holds only the in-frame rearrangements with V and J called that TCRdb kept. Clones are partly lost; checked studies trace under half to an unresolved V gene and leave the rest unexplained. V, J and clone size are taken as reported in that table, and D and trimming were inferred from the DNA itself. Across this sample there are roughly 72,000 clones, with 82% seen only once. About 13% of the sample is in the top ten clones.

This record comes from a study of blood T cell repertoires in COVID-19 (dated by TCRdb to 2019 to 2021). The study in broad terms: The collaborator samples originated in the United States, Italy and Spain and spanned the acute and convalescent phases of COVID-19. The dataset comprised deeply sampled blood TCRbeta repertoires from subjects exposed to, actively infected with, or recovered from COVID-19. The material from the prospective study consisted of cDNA or gDNA derived from T cells, B-cell-depleted T cells, or PBMCs. A de-identified subject ID, COVID-19 status, age in years and sex were almost always included in the sample metadata. Where HLA class I and class II types were available, the types were taken from metadata supplied by the sample provider, not from assay-based typing. The repertoires were made available in a free public database intended to serve as a resource for research on the immune response to SARS-CoV-2. The samples were drawn from two sources: the first 160 participants of the ongoing ImmuneRACE study, and 950 to 1,500 subjects contributed by 6 global collaborators. Results the study describes overall, beyond this receptor: The quantity of clinical and demographic metadata differed by source and by participant and was supplied without curation.

Counted from cysteine to phenylalanine, this CDR3 has 15 amino acids. The retained sequence is limited to the CDR3, 45 bases, with the frame set at the first base. CDR1 and CDR2 are read off the germline V gene as SGHAT and FQNNGV. The trim is 4 bases for V and 4 bases for J, with a gap of 13 bases between the germline ends. Collaborating institutions collected whole blood in K2EDTA tubes following their own protocols. Collaborator samples were shipped for TCRbeta analysis as frozen whole blood, isolated PBMCs, or DNA extracted from either sample type. The sequenced material came from peripheral blood. The sequence came from a woman aged 80 or over with acute or convalescent COVID-19. This chain is built from TRBV11-2 and TRBJ2-2, with TRBD1 tentatively as D gene (6 bases match). The DNA reads as follows: TGTGCCAGCAGCTACCGTTTGGGGGCCACCGGGGAGCTGTTTTTT. It codes for CASSYRLGATGELFF.